Listed here are 20 T cell receptor beta chains from one sample, sequenced in a study of regulatory T cells. Study outcomes and limitations: Regulatory T cells from CD3G-deficient patients were less diverse than autologous conventional CD4+ cells and control regulatory cells.

These receptors' targets are unknown. Amplification used 52 TRBV primers and 13 TRBJ primers. Repertoires were generated with immunoSEQ multiplex PCR, while TCRdb's copy carries only in-frame clones and drops some. The sample records 3,000 to 3,500 clones, around 94% being singletons. What was sequenced was CD4+ Tregs sorted from blood. These receptors were obtained from a person under 30 with CD3G deficiency.

The chain carries TRBV4-2 and TRBJ1-5, with D tentatively TRBD1 (5 bases). CDR3 length equals 15 residues. The V gene's germline CDR1 is LGHNA and CDR2 YNFKEQ. V lost 5 bases, J lost 7 bases, and 18 bases lay in between. Here the CDR3 DNA reads TGTGCCAGCAGCTTAGCTCACAGGCTAGGACAGCCCCAGCATTTT. Translation: CASSLAHRLGQPQHF.

This chain joins TRBV7-9 and TRBJ2-3; no clear D gene. Per the germline V gene, CDR1 is SEHNR and CDR2 is FQNEAQ (reference sequence). The CDR3 is made up of 13 amino acids. V lost 5 bases and J 5 bases, leaving 11 bases between the germline ends. The CDR3 loop is CASSTTSLDTQYF. CDR3 bases: TGTGCCAGCAGCACCACAAGTTTAGATACGCAGTATTTT.

The chain has TRBV11-2 and TRBJ2-3, with D possibly TRBD2 on 5 matching bases. V lost 0 bases and J lost 4, with 8 bases in between. Germline CDR1 is SGHAT and CDR2 is FQNNGV. The CDR3 has 14 residues. The CDR3 nucleotides read TGTGCCAGCAGCTTAGATCGAGGGTCAGATACGCAGTATTTT. It encodes CASSLDRGSDTQYF.

The chain combines TRBV7-2 with TRBJ2-4; 9 nucleotides agree with TRBD1. Unmatched junction bases numbered 6, after V lost 5 bases and J lost 7 bases. Germline V CDR1 and CDR2: SGHTA, FQGNSA. The CDR3 loop spans 14 amino acids. The chain's CDR3 is CASSTGQGRNIQYF. In nucleotides, the CDR3 is TGTGCCAGCAGCACGGGACAGGGTAGGAACATTCAGTACTTC.

This sequence joins TRBV4-1 and TRBJ2-3; D is uncertain. V lost 2 bases to trimming and J lost 5 bases, with 14 bases between them. The CDR3 contains 15 residues. Looked up from germline, CDR1 is MGHRA and CDR2 is YSYEKL. The DNA of the CDR3 is TGCGCCAGCAGCCAATTTCTAATATATGGAGATACGCAGTATTTT. As protein: CASSQFLIYGDTQYF.

This chain links TRBV4-2 with TRBJ2-3; 13 bases are a match to TRBD2. The CDR3 loop spans 21 amino acids. Looked up from germline, CDR1 is LGHNA and CDR2 is YNFKEQ. The trim removed 0 bases at V and 0 bases at J, leaving 12 bases unmatched. CDR3 sequence reads: CASSQERPGLAGATSTDTQYF. CDR3 bases: TGTGCCAGCAGCCAAGAACGGCCCGGACTAGCGGGGGCAACTAGCACAGATACGCAGTATTTT.

The chain joins TRBV19 to TRBJ2-3, with D maybe TRBD2 (5 bases). V was cut by 6 bases and J by 0 bases, with 19 bases left in between. This CDR3 is 17 amino acids long. The germline V gene has CDR1 LNHDA and CDR2 SQIVND (reference sequence). Here the CDR3 DNA reads TGTGCCAGTAGCCCCCGAGACCTACTAGGGAGCACAGATACGCAGTATTTT. Protein: CASSPRDLLGSTDTQYF.

The chain has TRBV7-9 and TRBJ2-7, with 9 nucleotides matching TRBD1. Germline V gene lookup returns CDR1 SEHNR and CDR2 FQNEAQ (reference sequence). The CDR3 has 13 amino acids. Trimming removed 6 bases from V and 6 bases from J; junction bases left unmatched: 6. The chain's CDR3 is CASRPTGGREQYF. In DNA form, the CDR3 reads TGTGCCAGCAGGCCGACAGGGGGGCGCGAGCAGTACTTC.

V is TRBV28 and J is TRBJ1-2; D unclear. Trimming cost V 6 bases and J 4 bases, with 18 bases left between them. CDR3 length equals 15 residues. Per the germline V gene, CDR1 is MDHEN and CDR2 is SYDVKM. CDR3 region: CASSQAPDTGYGYTF. CDR3 bases: TGTGCCAGCAGCCAGGCCCCCGATACGGGCTATGGCTACACCTTC.

This clone was observed a handful of times. The chain links TRBV18 to TRBJ2-5, with no clear D. The CDR3 sequence is 13 residues long. The germline gives CDR1 KGHSH, CDR2 LQKENI. V lost 4 bases to trimming and J lost 5 bases, with 11 bases between them. DNA of the CDR3: TGTGCCAGCTCACTTGTACGGGCGGAGACCCAGTACTTC. It translates to CASSLVRAETQYF.

This sequence joins TRBV7-9 and TRBJ2-3; 8 nucleotides align to TRBD2. The CDR3 is made up of 16 amino acids. Germline trimming cut 8 bases from V and 0 bases from J; bases unmatched to any gene: 10. In germline, CDR1 is SEHNR, CDR2 FQNEAQ (reference sequence). The CDR3 is CASPPRGGMSTDTQYF. The CDR3 DNA follows: TGTGCCAGCCCACCACGGGGGGGTATGAGCACAGATACGCAGTATTTT.

CDR3 nucleotide sequence: TGTGCCAGCAGCTTGGGAGAAGGTGGGATTGGTGAAAAACTGTTTTTT. This translates into CASSLGEGGIGEKLFF. The J gene is TRBJ1-4, the V gene TRBV5-8; D is unclear. With 0 bases removed from V and 7 bases from J, the gap between germline ends came to 16 bases. This CDR3 spans 16 amino acids. Germline CDR1 SGHTS, CDR2 YDEGEE.

The V and J genes are TRBV20-1 and TRBJ2-1; D remains unclear. The CDR3 totals 11 residues. Between the trimmed V and J ends, which lost 3 bases and 6 bases, there was a span of 6 bases. Germline CDR1 is DFQATT and CDR2 is SNEGSKA (reference sequence). The CDR3 DNA is TGCAGTGCTAGGGTTCGCAATGAGCAGTTCTTC. Amino acid sequence: CSARVRNEQFF.

This clone was seen a single time. This rearrangement joins TRBV19 to TRBJ2-6, with TRBD1 matching over 11 bases. This CDR3 comprises 16 residues. CDR1 and CDR2 from the germline V gene are LNHDA and SQIVND (reference sequence). V lost 8 bases to trimming and J lost 1 base; unmatched junction nucleotides: 4. The DNA of the CDR3 is TGTGCCAGTTCCGGGACAGGGGGATCTGGGGCCAACGTCCTGACTTTC. This encodes CASSGTGGSGANVLTF. Full variable domain (missing parts from reference TRBV19 and TRBJ2-6): DGGITQSPKYLFRKEGQNVTLSCEQNLNHDAMYWYRQDPGQGLRLIYYSQIVNDFQKGDIAEGYSVSREKKESFPLTVTSAQKNPTAFYLCASSGTGGSGANVLTFGAGSRLTVL.

The chain links TRBV7-9 to TRBJ2-2, with D unresolved. This CDR3 contains 13 residues. Germline lookup yields CDR1 SEHNR and CDR2 FQNEAQ (reference sequence). Trimming shortened V by 1 base and J by 1 base, and 1 base separated the two germline ends. The CDR3 DNA reads TGTGCCAGCAGCTTAGGGAACACCGGGGAGCTGTTTTTT. Translation: CASSLGNTGELFF.

V is TRBV7-8 and J is TRBJ2-1; D is possibly TRBD2 (6 bases). The CDR3 has 15 amino acids. The V and J ends lost 5 bases and 8 bases respectively, with 19 bases between them. The germline gives CDR1 SGHVS, CDR2 FQNEAQ. CDR3 sequence (DNA): TGTGCCAGCAGCCCTTCGGGAACGGGAGCGTATGAGCAGTTCTTC. Translation gives CASSPSGTGAYEQFF.

The chain couples TRBV6-6 to TRBJ1-1; D unresolved. In germline, CDR1 is MNHNY, CDR2 SVGAGI (reference sequence). Trimming left V 2 bases short and J 1 base short, with 5 bases between. This CDR3 has 13 residues. CDR3 DNA sequence: TGTGCCAGCAGTTACCAAGGGAACACTGAAGCTTTCTTT. Translating it yields CASSYQGNTEAFF.

The genes are TRBV20-1 and TRBJ1-1; 9 nucleotides agree with TRBD1. This CDR3 has 11 amino acids. V shed 3 bases, J shed 10 bases, and the junction held 3 bases outside the gene matches. CDR1 and CDR2 from the germline V gene are DFQATT and SNEGSKA (reference sequence). CDR3 coding DNA: TGCAGTGCTAGTGTGACAGGGGGAGCTTTCTTT. It is translated as CSASVTGGAFF.

This chain connects TRBV18 to TRBJ2-2; D is possibly TRBD2 (6 bases). The CDR3 consists of 15 residues. Trimming removed 6 bases at V and 2 bases at J, with 13 bases between. From germline, CDR1 is KGHSH and CDR2 LQKENI. The CDR3 here is CASSRGWRNTGELFF. Written as DNA, the CDR3 is TGTGCCAGCTCGCGGGGATGGAGAAACACCGGGGAGCTGTTTTTT.

The chain links TRBV6-1 to TRBJ2-3; TRBD2 is a possible D gene (6 bases). Per germline, CDR1 MNHNS and CDR2 SASEGT. The CDR3 totals 14 residues. V was trimmed by 7 bases and J by 3 bases, leaving 14 bases between them. The CDR3 DNA reads as TGTGCCAGCACGACGGGGGAGGCGACAGATACGCAGTATTTT. It translates to CASTTGEATDTQYF.